A selection of T cell receptor beta chains follows, all from one sample in a study of Tregs in tolerant kidney transplant recipients. Assay: immunoSEQ multiplex PCR; the TCRdb copy retains only in-frame clones and omits some. The data contain over 15,000 clones, around 53% of them singletons. Their antigen targets remain unknown. Sequencing used CD4+ T cells from blood cultured with allogeneic cells, obtained before the transplant. Every receptor here comes from a human patient who received a combined kidney and bone marrow transplant. CDR3s include the opening cysteine and the closing phenylalanine or tryptophan. Each record gives: D gene, clone size, V gene, J gene, CDR3 DNA, CDR3 protein. The D gene is left open where the match is weak. The size of a clone is reported for some rows only, either as once, few or many, or as a class for expanded clones.

TRBD1,medium-sized,TRBV7-3,TRBJ2-7,TGTGCCAGCAGCTTAATGGGACAGGGGGGAGACGAGCAGTACTTC,CASSLMGQGGDEQYF
.,.,TRBV4-3,TRBJ1-5,TGCGCCAGCAGCCAAGGGGGGCTTGATCAGCCCCAGCATTTT,CASSQGGLDQPQHF
.,.,TRBV6-1,TRBJ2-7,TGTGCCAGCAGTGAAAGGGTGACCGGGAATGACGAGCAGTACTTC,CASSERVTGNDEQYF
.,.,TRBV25-1,TRBJ1-4,TGTGCCAGCAGTGAATTACGAGGACTCGGCGAAAAACTGTTTTTT,CASSELRGLGEKLFF
TRBD1,.,TRBV7-8,TRBJ1-2,TGTGCCAGCAGCCACAGGGGCGCGTATGGCTACACCTTC,CASSHRGAYGYTF
.,few,TRBV7-2,TRBJ2-7,TGTGCCAGCAGCTTATTTTGGGTCGGGCAGGGGGGCAACGAGCAGTACTTC,CASSLFWVGQGGNEQYF
TRBD1,few,TRBV19,TRBJ1-1,TGTGCCAGTAGTATGGTATGGAGAGGGGGCGTTGAAGCTTTCTTT,CASSMVWRGGVEAFF
.,.,TRBV2,TRBJ1-3,TGTGCCAGCAGTGCCTCCAGCTCTGGAAACACCATATATTTT,CASSASSSGNTIYF
TRBD2,medium-sized,TRBV10-3,TRBJ2-1,TGTGCCATCGGAGCGGGAGGCTCCTACAATGAGCAGTTCTTC,CAIGAGGSYNEQFF
.,medium-sized,TRBV7-6,TRBJ2-2,TGTGCCAGCAGCTTAGGACCGGGACTTAGAACCGGGGAGCTGTTTTTT,CASSLGPGLRTGELFF
TRBD2,.,TRBV7-3,TRBJ2-1,TGTGCCAGCAGCTTACTAGCGGGGGGGCCTGAGCAGTTCTTC,CASSLLAGGPEQFF
TRBD1,medium-sized,TRBV6-4,TRBJ1-3,TGTGCCAGCACGACAGGGCCCGGAAACACCATATATTTT,CASTTGPGNTIYF
.,.,TRBV4-1,TRBJ2-2,TGCGCCAGCAGCCAGGGATCGGGGGAATACACCGGGGAGCTGTTTTTT,CASSQGSGEYTGELFF
.,few,TRBV7-2,TRBJ2-6,TGTGCCAGCAGCTTAAATCAGATCTCTGGGGCCAACGTCCTGACTTTC,CASSLNQISGANVLTF
.,few,TRBV28,TRBJ1-2,TGTGCCAGCAGTAAAGGCGGGGGGCGATTTAACTATGGCTACACCTTC,CASSKGGGRFNYGYTF
TRBD1,.,TRBV28,TRBJ1-2,TGTGCCAGCAGTCTAACTTCCGGGACAGATTATGGCTACACCTTC,CASSLTSGTDYGYTF
.,.,TRBV30,TRBJ1-2,TGTGCCTGGAGTGTTATGATCGGTTATGGCTACACCTTC,CAWSVMIGYGYTF
TRBD2,.,TRBV6-5,TRBJ2-5,TGTGCCAGCAGTTACGTGCTAGCGGGAGGAGAGACCCAGTACTTC,CASSYVLAGGETQYF
.,.,TRBV7-1,TRBJ1-5,TGTGCCAGCAGCTTATCTCGCAATCAGCCCCAGCATTTT,CASSLSRNQPQHF
.,.,TRBV5-6,TRBJ2-7,TGTGCCAGCAGCGGGGGGGCTAGTTTCTACGAGCAGTACTTC,CASSGGASFYEQYF
TRBD1,.,TRBV11-3,TRBJ1-3,TGTGCCAGCAGCAAGACAGGGTCCTACTCTGGAAACACCATATATTTT,CASSKTGSYSGNTIYF
.,few,TRBV19,TRBJ2-3,TGTGCCAGTAGTATGATGGGAAGGACTAGCACAGATACGCAGTATTTT,CASSMMGRTSTDTQYF
TRBD2,few,TRBV6-5,TRBJ2-7,TGTGCCAGCAGGTCGGGACTAGCTCAGACCTACGAGCAGTACTTC,CASRSGLAQTYEQYF
TRBD2,.,TRBV5-6,TRBJ2-1,TGTGCCAGTATGAGCGGGGGACTCAACAATGAGCAGTTCTTC,CASMSGGLNNEQFF
TRBD1,.,TRBV7-2,TRBJ2-7,TGTGCCAGCAGCCGGGACAGGGGCATTAACGAGCAGTACTTC,CASSRDRGINEQYF
.,.,TRBV6-1,TRBJ1-5,TGTGCCAGCAGTCCCGGGGGGAGCAATCAGCCCCAGCATTTT,CASSPGGSNQPQHF
TRBD1,.,TRBV19,TRBJ2-7,TGTGCCAGTAGCGACAGGGGGTACGAGCAGTACTTC,CASSDRGYEQYF
.,few,TRBV5-1,TRBJ2-5,TGCGCCAGCAGCCGGAGTTCGGAGACCCAGTACTTC,CASSRSSETQYF
.,.,TRBV28,TRBJ1-2,TGTGCCAGCAGTTTAGCGGCAGCTAGTGGCTACACCTTC,CASSLAAASGYTF
.,.,TRBV6-5,TRBJ2-2,TGTGCCATCAGCCAGACTACTTACACCGGGGAGCTGTTTTTT,CAISQTTYTGELFF
TRBD2,few,TRBV19,TRBJ2-5,TGTGCCAGTAGTATAAGTTCCCTAGCGGGGGGAGAGACCCAGTACTTC,CASSISSLAGGETQYF
TRBD2,few,TRBV5-5,TRBJ2-4,TGTGCCAGCAGCCAACCTCCGGGACTAGCGGGAGTTGACAAAAACATTCAGTACTTC,CASSQPPGLAGVDKNIQYF
.,few,TRBV4-2,TRBJ2-1,TGTGCCAGCAGCTTTCCGGGACTTATAAAAGGTTACAATGAGCAGTTCTTC,CASSFPGLIKGYNEQFF
.,few,TRBV6-6,TRBJ1-5,TGTGCCAGCAGATCCCGGAGGGGCAGCAATCAGCCCCAGCATTTT,CASRSRRGSNQPQHF
TRBD2,.,TRBV19,TRBJ2-3,TGTGCCAGTAGGGAGTTTAGCGGGAGGGCAAGTAATACGCAGTATTTT,CASREFSGRASNTQYF
.,.,TRBV6-1,TRBJ1-2,TGTGCCAGCAGTGATTTTGGAGGGACGGATTACATCTATGGCTACACCTTC,CASSDFGGTDYIYGYTF
TRBD2,.,TRBV5-1,TRBJ2-7,TGCGCCAGCAGCCCAAGCGGGACTCTCTACGAGCAGTACTTC,CASSPSGTLYEQYF
TRBD1,.,TRBV5-8,TRBJ2-1,TGTGCCAGCAGCTTGGAATTAGGACAGGGAACCCGAATTGGGTTCTTC,CASSLELGQGTRIGFF
TRBD1,.,TRBV12-5,TRBJ2-1,TGTGCTAGTGGTTTGCCAGCGACAGGGGACTACAATGAGCAGTTCTTC,CASGLPATGDYNEQFF
.,.,TRBV4-1,TRBJ1-2,TGTGCCAGCAGCCCGTCAGGGAGGAACGGGTATGGCTACACCTTC,CASSPSGRNGYGYTF
TRBD1,.,TRBV7-2,TRBJ1-1,TGTGCCAGCAGCCCGGGGACAGGGAGACTTGAAGCTTTCTTT,CASSPGTGRLEAFF
.,.,TRBV23-1,TRBJ1-1,TGCGCCAGCAGTCAACCCGGGAGCTTAAGGGGAACTGAAGCTTTCTTT,CASSQPGSLRGTEAFF
.,once,TRBV27,TRBJ2-7,TGTGCCAGCAGCCGGGACACCCAACGGGAGCAGTACTTC,CASSRDTQREQYF
.,.,TRBV14,TRBJ2-6,TGTGCCAGCAGTCCCCGTTTTGGGGCCAACGTCCTGACTTTC,CASSPRFGANVLTF
TRBD1,medium-sized,TRBV7-9,TRBJ2-3,TGTGCCAGCAGCCGGGACAGGGTAAGGGCAGATACGCAGTATTTT,CASSRDRVRADTQYF
.,.,TRBV13,TRBJ2-2,TGTGCCAGCAGCTTAGGCCGGACTGACACCGGGGAGCTGTTTTTT,CASSLGRTDTGELFF
TRBD1,.,TRBV2,TRBJ1-3,TGTGCCAGCAGTCGACAGGGGGCTGGAAACACCATATATTTT,CASSRQGAGNTIYF
.,.,TRBV6-1,TRBJ1-1,TGTGCCAGCAGTGAAGCGTTCAGAACGAACACTGAAGCTTTCTTT,CASSEAFRTNTEAFF
.,once,TRBV19,TRBJ2-1,TGTGCCAGTAGTATATCGGGGGGCCCCCACAATGAGCAGTTCTTC,CASSISGGPHNEQFF
.,.,TRBV18,TRBJ1-4,TGTGCCAGCTCACCACGGGCGACTAATGAAAAACTGTTTTTT,CASSPRATNEKLFF
.,medium-sized,TRBV10-3,TRBJ2-7,TGTGCCATCAGTGTCGGGGTGGTGGACGAGCAGTACTTC,CAISVGVVDEQYF
.,.,TRBV5-1,TRBJ1-6,TGCGCCAGCAGCTTGGACCGGAGCTCCTATAATTCACCCCTCCACTTT,CASSLDRSSYNSPLHF
.,medium-sized,TRBV4-3,TRBJ2-7,TGCGCCAGCAGCCAAGAGTTCAGGGTGACCTACGAGCAGTACTTC,CASSQEFRVTYEQYF
.,.,TRBV28,TRBJ2-1,TGTGCCAGCAGCACCCCAGGGGAGCGGGGCTCGGATGAGCAGTTCTTC,CASSTPGERGSDEQFF
TRBD2,few,TRBV7-9,TRBJ2-3,TGTGCCAGCAGCTTAGTAGCTGGGACTAGCGGGGCAGATACGCAGTATTTT,CASSLVAGTSGADTQYF
.,.,TRBV4-3,TRBJ2-3,TGCGCCAGCAGCCCTCTCCTTTCGCGGGGCGTCTCAGATACGCAGTATTTT,CASSPLLSRGVSDTQYF
.,.,TRBV4-1,TRBJ2-2,TGCGCCAGCAGCCAGCCGACGGGGGGCTGGGAGCTGTTTTTT,CASSQPTGGWELFF
.,.,TRBV11-3,TRBJ2-3,TGTGCCAGCAGCTTGGGGCTCGCCTCAGATACGCAGTATTTT,CASSLGLASDTQYF
TRBD2,.,TRBV9,TRBJ2-3,TGTGCCAGCAGCGTAGGAATAACGGGGGGGGTGGATACGCAGTATTTT,CASSVGITGGVDTQYF